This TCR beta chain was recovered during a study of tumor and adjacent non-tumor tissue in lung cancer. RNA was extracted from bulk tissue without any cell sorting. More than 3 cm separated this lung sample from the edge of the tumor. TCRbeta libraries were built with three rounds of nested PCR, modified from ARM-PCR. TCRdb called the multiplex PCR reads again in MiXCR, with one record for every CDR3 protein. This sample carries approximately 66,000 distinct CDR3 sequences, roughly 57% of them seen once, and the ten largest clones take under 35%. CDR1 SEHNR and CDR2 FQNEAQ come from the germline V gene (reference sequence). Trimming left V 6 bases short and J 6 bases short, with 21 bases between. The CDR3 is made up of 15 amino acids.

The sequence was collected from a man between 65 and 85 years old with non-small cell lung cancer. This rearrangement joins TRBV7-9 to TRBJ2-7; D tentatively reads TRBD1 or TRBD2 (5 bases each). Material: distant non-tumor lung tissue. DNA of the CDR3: TGTGCCAGCAGGGCAGGAGGCATTGGTGGGGGCGAGCAGTACTTC. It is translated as CASRAGGIGGGEQYF. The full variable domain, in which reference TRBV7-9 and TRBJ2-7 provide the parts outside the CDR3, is DTGVSQNPRHKITKRGQNVTFRCDPISEHNRLYWYRQTLGQGPEFLTYFQNEAQLEKSRLLSDRFSAERPKGSFSTLEIQRTEQGDSAMYLCASRAGGIGGGEQYFGPGTRLTVT.